The 25 T cell receptor beta chains listed next were all sequenced from one sample in a study of identifying expanded T cells in peripheral blood. Sequencing used immunoSEQ multiplex PCR; TCRdb keeps in-frame clones, though not all of them. This table holds around 120,000 clones, around nine tenths found once. The sequenced sample was blood. The receptors stem from a person between 18 and 75 years old in good health.

The chain links TRBV11-2 to TRBJ2-1; weak D call: TRBD2 (6 bases). The CDR3 totals 15 residues. Germline CDR1 reads SGHAT; CDR2 reads FQNNGV. The V and J ends lost 0 bases and 2 bases respectively, with 8 bases between them. DNA for the CDR3: TGTGCCAGCAGCTTAGAGGGGGGACCCTACAATGAGCAGTTCTTC. Amino acids: CASSLEGGPYNEQFF.

This chain uses TRBV6-1 with TRBJ2-2; the D gene is possibly TRBD1 (6 bases). CDR1 is MNHNS and CDR2 is SASEGT in the germline V gene. Between the trimmed V and J ends, which lost 8 bases and 1 base, there was a span of 8 bases. The CDR3 runs 13 residues. The CDR3 region has the DNA TGTGCCAGCGGGGGACAGAACACCGGGGAGCTGTTTTTT. Its translation is CASGGQNTGELFF.

The rearrangement links TRBV6-6 to TRBJ2-7, with 7 nucleotides matching TRBD2. There are 16 residues in the CDR3. Losses at the gene ends were 0 bases for V and 0 bases for J; bases not matched to a gene: 5. Germline V gene lookup returns CDR1 MNHNY and CDR2 SVGAGI (reference sequence). The CDR3 region has the DNA TGTGCCAGCAGTTACTCGATTAGCGGGCACTCCTACGAGCAGTACTTC. It is translated as CASSYSISGHSYEQYF.

The genes are TRBV5-4 and TRBJ2-7; a possible D gene is TRBD1 (5 bases). Germline V CDR1 and CDR2: SGHNT, YYREEE (reference sequence). V was pared by 3 bases and J by 4 bases, with 17 bases between. CDR3 length: 15 amino acids. CDR3 coding DNA: TGTGCCAGCAGCTCCGATTTAGGGGCTCAATACGAGCAGTACTTC. This sequence encodes CASSSDLGAQYEQYF.

The chain couples TRBV6-5 to TRBJ2-2, with D perhaps matching TRBD2 (6 bases). V was cut by 2 bases and J by 6 bases, with 10 bases left in between. The CDR3 sequence is 14 residues long. Germline V lookup: CDR1 MNHEY, CDR2 SVGAGI. The CDR3 reads CASSYARLAGELFF. In DNA form, the CDR3 reads TGTGCCAGCAGTTACGCCAGACTAGCCGGGGAGCTGTTTTTT.

V gene TRBV5-1 combines with J gene TRBJ2-4; D perhaps matches TRBD2 (5 bases). The germline gives CDR1 SGHRS, CDR2 YFSETQ. CDR3 length equals 11 residues. Trimming removed 6 bases from V and 5 bases from J, with 6 bases in between. The CDR3 coding sequence is TGCGCCAGCACGGAGGAAAACATTCAGTACTTC. This translates into CASTEENIQYF.

The CDR3 region is CASSLNRGRFEAFF. The CDR3 DNA follows: TGTGCCAGCAGTTTAAACAGGGGGCGCTTTGAAGCTTTCTTT. The chain uses TRBV27 and TRBJ1-1; 9 bases fit TRBD1. The CDR3 contains 14 residues. Per the germline V gene, CDR1 is MNHEY and CDR2 is SMNVEV (reference sequence). Trimming took 2 bases from V and 7 from J; bases not matched to a gene: 5.

This clone was observed a single time. This chain uses TRBV27 with TRBJ1-1; D perhaps matches TRBD1 (6 bases). The ends were cut back, 4 bases at V and 5 bases at J, with 17 bases in the middle. The CDR3 is 15 amino acids. Germline CDR1 reads MNHEY; CDR2 reads SMNVEV (reference sequence). The CDR3 sequence is CASSWDISRRTEAFF. Here the CDR3 DNA reads TGTGCCAGCAGTTGGGACATCTCCCGGAGGACTGAAGCTTTCTTT.

This clone was counted a few times. V is TRBV5-4 and J is TRBJ2-4, with D perhaps matching TRBD2 (6 bases). The germline V and J ends were trimmed by 4 bases and 1 base, with 18 bases remaining between them. This CDR3 spans 17 amino acids. CDR1 is SGHNT, CDR2 YYREEE, per germline (reference sequence). The CDR3 coding sequence is TGTGCCAGCAGCCCTGGCTCGGGGGAGCTCGCCAAAAACATTCAGTACTTC. It translates to CASSPGSGELAKNIQYF.

This clone has only one observation. The chain has TRBV30 and TRBJ2-7, with TRBD1 identical over 9 bases. This CDR3 comprises 15 residues. Germline assignment: CDR1 GTSNPN and CDR2 SVGIG (reference sequence). Unmatched junction bases numbered 10, after V lost 5 bases and J lost 2 bases. CDR3 sequence (DNA): TGTGCCTGGTGCCCGGGGACAGGGACTACCTACGAGCAGTACTTC. Amino acid sequence: CAWCPGTGTTYEQYF.

This clone was counted a few times. The chain combines TRBV5-1 with TRBJ2-5, with D possibly TRBD1 on 6 matching bases. Per the germline V gene, CDR1 is SGHRS and CDR2 is YFSETQ. Trimming pared 1 base from V and 1 base from J, leaving 8 bases between. CDR3 length: 14 amino acids. In nucleotides, the CDR3 is TGCGCCAGCAGCTTGAAACAGGGCCAAGAGACCCAGTACTTC. This sequence encodes CASSLKQGQETQYF. The full variable domain, with the rest looked up from reference TRBV5-1 and TRBJ2-5, is KAGVTQTPRYLIKTRGQQVTLSCSPISGHRSVSWYQQTPGQGLQFLFEYFSETQRNKGNFPGRFSGRQFSNSRSEMNVSTLELGDSALYLCASSLKQGQETQYFGPGTRLLVL.

The V call is TRBV6-1, the J call TRBJ2-1; TRBD1 matches 7 bases. In germline, CDR1 is MNHNS, CDR2 SASEGT. The CDR3 spans 13 residues. V trimming: 6 bases; J trimming: 5 bases; junction bases outside the gene matches: 4. The CDR3 DNA is TGTGCCAGCAGGGGGACAGACAACAATGAGCAGTTCTTC. It is translated as CASRGTDNNEQFF.

The V call is TRBV5-1, the J call TRBJ1-1; 8 nucleotides line up with TRBD1. This CDR3 is 13 amino acids long. Germline CDR1 and CDR2: SGHRS and YFSETQ. Trimming took 7 bases from V and 4 from J; bases not matched to a gene: 6. CDR3 sequence (DNA): TGCGCCAGCCACCAGGGGGCCGGCACTGAAGCTTTCTTT. It encodes CASHQGAGTEAFF.

V and J are TRBV2 and TRBJ2-2; 11 nucleotides agree with TRBD2. The germline V gene encodes CDR1 SNHLY and CDR2 FYNNEI. The CDR3 is 15 amino acids. Trimming cost V 5 bases and J 4 bases; bases outside gene matches: 3. The CDR3 sequence: CASSLAGGGTGELFF. The CDR3 DNA is TGTGCCAGCAGTCTAGCGGGAGGTGGCACCGGGGAGCTGTTTTTT.

The chain couples TRBV12-5 to TRBJ2-1; perhaps TRBD2 as D (7 bases). The CDR3 consists of 15 residues. V gave up 5 bases and J gave up 4 bases, with 15 bases separating them. In germline, CDR1 is LGHNT, CDR2 FRNRAP. The CDR3 DNA reads as TGTGCTAGTGGTCCCGGGCGGGGGACATACAATGAGCAGTTCTTC. Translation gives CASGPGRGTYNEQFF.

This sequence joins TRBV5-5 and TRBJ1-1, with D possibly being TRBD1 (5 bases). The CDR3 covers 15 residues. V lost 4 bases to trimming and J lost 5 bases, with 18 bases between them. Germline lookup yields CDR1 SGHKS and CDR2 YYEKEE (reference sequence). CDR3 sequence: CASSTGPTGGTEAFF. As DNA, the CDR3 is TGTGCCAGCAGCACGGGCCCGACTGGGGGAACTGAAGCTTTCTTT. The complete variable domain, with remaining parts taken from reference TRBV5-5 and TRBJ1-1, reads DAGVTQSPTHLIKTRGQQVTLRCSPISGHKSVSWYQQVLGQGPQFIFQYYEKEERGRGNFPDRFSARQFPNYSSELNVNALLLGDSALYLCASSTGPTGGTEAFFGQGTRLTVV.

V is TRBV7-2 and J is TRBJ2-4, with D perhaps TRBD2 (5 bases). V lost 1 base and J lost 7, with 11 bases in between. The CDR3 runs 14 residues. Germline V gene sequence: CDR1 SGHTA, CDR2 FQGNSA. The CDR3 nucleotides are TGTGCCAGCAGCTTAGGTTCGGGGTCGAACATTCAGTACTTC. Amino acids: CASSLGSGSNIQYF.

V usage is TRBV19 and J usage is TRBJ2-7, with 8 bases matching TRBD1. The CDR3 contains 13 residues. The V gene's germline CDR1 is LNHDA and CDR2 SQIVND (reference sequence). Trimming at V came to 5 bases and at J to 3 bases, leaving 3 bases not matched to a gene. CDR3 region: CASSSGGVYEQYF. The CDR3 DNA follows: TGTGCCAGTAGTTCAGGGGGCGTCTACGAGCAGTACTTC. Looking up the rest from reference TRBV19 and TRBJ2-7 gives the full variable domain: DGGITQSPKYLFRKEGQNVTLSCEQNLNHDAMYWYRQDPGQGLRLIYYSQIVNDFQKGDIAEGYSVSREKKESFPLTVTSAQKNPTAFYLCASSSGGVYEQYFGPGTRLTVT.

The chain is built from TRBV7-8 and TRBJ1-5; D gene unclear. Germline-derived CDR1 and CDR2 are SGHVS and FQNEAQ. V was trimmed by 3 bases and J by 8 bases, leaving 14 bases between them. The CDR3 totals 14 residues. The CDR3 DNA is TGTGCCAGCAGCTTCTCGGTAGGCGCAGAGCCCCAGCATTTT. Translating gives CASSFSVGAEPQHF.

CDR3 amino acids: CASSRRSGTASIYTEAFF. In DNA form, the CDR3 reads TGTGCCAGCAGCAGAAGATCCGGGACAGCTTCAATTTACACTGAAGCTTTCTTT. The V gene is TRBV13, the J gene TRBJ1-1; 7 bases are a match to TRBD1. Germline CDR1 is PRHDT and CDR2 is FYEKMQ (reference sequence). The CDR3 loop spans 18 amino acids. Losses at the gene ends were 5 bases for V and 3 bases for J; bases not matched to a gene: 18.

This rearrangement joins TRBV4-1 to TRBJ1-1; D remains unclear. V shed 6 bases and J shed 3 bases, with 20 bases lying between them. CDR3 length: 16 amino acids. Germline V lookup: CDR1 MGHRA, CDR2 YSYEKL. The CDR3 spells CASSHAVARRDTEAFF. The CDR3, as DNA: TGCGCCAGCAGTCACGCTGTGGCGAGGCGTGACACTGAAGCTTTCTTT.

The chain employs TRBV29-1 and TRBJ1-2; 10 bases are shared with TRBD1. Trimming took 6 bases from V and 0 from J; bases not matched to a gene: 7. The CDR3 sequence is 15 residues long. CDR1 and CDR2 (germline): SQVTM, ANQGSEA. CDR3 in amino acids: CSVRDRGLTNYGYTF. The DNA of the CDR3 is TGCAGCGTCCGGGACAGGGGACTGACTAACTATGGCTACACCTTC.

This chain uses TRBV6-6 with TRBJ2-7, with D possibly being TRBD1 (6 bases). Trimming shortened V by 4 bases and J by 0 bases, and 10 bases separated the two germline ends. This CDR3 is 14 amino acids long. Germline V gene sequence: CDR1 MNHNY, CDR2 SVGAGI (reference sequence). This CDR3 is CASSSYRDSYEQYF. The CDR3 nucleotides read TGTGCCAGCAGTTCCTACAGGGACTCCTACGAGCAGTACTTC.

The rearrangement links TRBV18 to TRBJ1-4; D is possibly TRBD1 (6 bases). In germline, CDR1 is KGHSH, CDR2 LQKENI. This CDR3 spans 16 amino acids. V was clipped by 0 bases and J by 2 bases, with 10 bases between them. CDR3 in DNA: TGTGCCAGCTCACCACCCCAGGGGCACACTAATGAAAAACTGTTTTTT. This gives the protein CASSPPQGHTNEKLFF.

The V and J genes are TRBV5-1 and TRBJ2-7, with D possibly being TRBD1 (6 bases). The CDR3 runs to 15 residues. Trimming took 2 bases from V and 3 from J, leaving 15 bases between them. CDR1 is SGHRS and CDR2 is YFSETQ in the germline V gene. The CDR3 sequence is CASSFDVQGSYEQYF. The DNA for the CDR3 is TGCGCCAGCAGCTTTGATGTACAGGGAAGCTACGAGCAGTACTTC.